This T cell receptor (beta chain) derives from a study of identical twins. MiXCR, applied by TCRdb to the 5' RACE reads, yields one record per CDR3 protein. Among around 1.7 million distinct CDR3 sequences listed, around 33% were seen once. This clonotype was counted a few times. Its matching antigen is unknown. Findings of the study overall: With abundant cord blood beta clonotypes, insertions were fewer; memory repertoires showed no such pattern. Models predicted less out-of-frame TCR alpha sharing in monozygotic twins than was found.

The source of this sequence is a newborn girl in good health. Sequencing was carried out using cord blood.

The DNA of the CDR3 is TGCAGTGCCCTCGGGACAGTTTTTAACTATGGCTACACCTTC. This sequence encodes CSALGTVFNYGYTF. The rearrangement uses TRBV20-1 and TRBJ1-2, with 7 positions matching TRBD1. V shed 6 bases and J 1 base; nucleotides not matched to a gene: 8. CDR3 length: 14 residues. Germline CDR1 DFQATT, CDR2 SNEGSKA (reference sequence).